A single sample is the source of the 17 T cell receptor beta chains below, sequenced in a study of response to subunit inactivated influenza vaccine. TCRdb re-derived calls from the RT-PCR reads in MiXCR, one entry per CDR3 protein. The sample has about 700,000 distinct CDR3 sequences, approximately 14% seen once; the top ten hold approximately 6.5%. The sample here was PBMCs from blood, taken less than 15 days before vaccination. The source is a man in his fifties or sixties who received an inactivated influenza vaccine.

This clonotype was seen at least ten times. The chain combines TRBV30 with TRBJ2-7; possible D gene TRBD1, 6 bases. The V and J ends lost 3 bases and 3 bases respectively, with 12 bases between them. CDR3 length: 13 residues. Germline CDR1 is GTSNPN and CDR2 is SVGIG (reference sequence). In nucleotides, the CDR3 is TGTGCCTGGAGCCTGGGACACGACTACGAGCAGTACTTC. It translates to CAWSLGHDYEQYF.

The chain uses TRBV7-3 and TRBJ2-6; tentatively, D is TRBD1 or TRBD2 (5 bases each). From germline, CDR1 is SGHTA and CDR2 FQGTGA. Trimming took 4 bases from V and 0 from J, leaving 19 bases between them. The CDR3 totals 19 residues. Written as DNA, the CDR3 is TGTGCCAGCAGCTCAACGTCCGGGACGGTCAGCTCTGGGGCCAACGTCCTGACTTTC. Translation: CASSSTSGTVSSGANVLTF.

The chain combines TRBV3-1 with TRBJ2-5; 9 bases fit TRBD1. Trimming cost V 3 bases and J 4 bases; bases outside gene matches: 3. The germline V gene encodes CDR1 LGHDT and CDR2 YNNKEL (reference sequence). The CDR3 contains 14 residues. The CDR3 protein is CASSQGTGRETQYF. DNA for the CDR3: TGTGCCAGCAGCCAGGGGACAGGGCGAGAGACCCAGTACTTC.

CDR3 nucleotides: TGCGCCAGCAGCCAAGTGGGTAGCGGGGGTTTAAGGGAGACCCAGTACTTC. Amino acids: CASSQVGSGGLRETQYF. This sequence joins TRBV4-3 and TRBJ2-5, with 9 nucleotides matching TRBD2. The V and J ends lost 1 base and 5 bases, in that order; junction bases with no gene match: 11. Germline V gives CDR1 LGHNA, CDR2 YSLEER. CDR3 length: 17 amino acids.

J is TRBJ1-2 and V is TRBV7-9; tentatively, D is TRBD1 (6 bases). Germline-derived CDR1 and CDR2 are SEHNR and FQNEAQ (reference sequence). The CDR3 spans 15 residues. Trimming removed 1 base from V and 3 bases from J, with 12 bases in between. The CDR3, as DNA: TGTGCCAGCAGCTTAGAGACAGGCGATTACTATGGCTACACCTTC. It specifies CASSLETGDYYGYTF.

The rearrangement links TRBV27 to TRBJ2-7; D is unclear. Germline V gene data show CDR1 as MNHEY and CDR2 as SMNVEV (reference sequence). This CDR3 comprises 11 residues. Between the trimmed V and J ends, which lost 8 bases and 2 bases, there was a span of 7 bases. CDR3 in DNA: TGTGCCAGCGGCAGAGCCTACGAGCAGTACTTC. Encoded protein: CASGRAYEQYF.

This clonotype was observed a handful of times. V and J are TRBV3-1 and TRBJ2-3; TRBD2 might be the D (6 bases). The V gene lost 4 bases and the J gene lost 1 base, with 12 bases spanning the gap. The CDR3 is made up of 15 amino acids. The V gene's germline CDR1 is LGHDT and CDR2 YNNKEL (reference sequence). The chain's CDR3 is CASSPEGRGTDTQYF. CDR3 DNA sequence: TGTGCCAGCAGCCCGGAGGGCCGCGGCACAGATACGCAGTATTTT.

CDR3 residues: CASSQAPDTLNEQFF. The CDR3 DNA is TGCGCCAGCAGCCAAGCGCCGGATACTCTGAATGAGCAGTTCTTC. The chain combines TRBV4-3 with TRBJ2-1; no clear D. The CDR3 is 15 amino acids. With 1 base removed from V and 7 bases from J, the gap between germline ends came to 14 bases. Germline lookup yields CDR1 LGHNA and CDR2 YSLEER.

The chain joins TRBV11-2 to TRBJ2-3; 13 nucleotides match TRBD2. The CDR3 is 19 residues long. Germline V gene lookup returns CDR1 SGHAT and CDR2 FQNNGV. V shed 4 bases, J shed 4 bases, and the junction held 14 bases outside the gene matches. This CDR3 is CASSSAWTSGSFFPDTQYF. As DNA, the CDR3 is TGTGCCAGCAGCTCCGCCTGGACTAGCGGGAGTTTTTTTCCAGATACGCAGTATTTT.

The chain uses TRBV28 and TRBJ2-7; D gene unclear. Trimming left V 8 bases short and J 1 base short, with 9 bases between. This CDR3 has 12 amino acids. CDR1 is MDHEN, CDR2 SYDVKM, per germline. The CDR3 spells CASVGISYEQYF. The CDR3 bases are TGTGCCAGCGTAGGGATTTCCTACGAGCAGTACTTC. The full variable domain, completed using reference TRBV28 and TRBJ2-7, is DVKVTQSSRYLVKRTGEKVFLECVQDMDHENMFWYRQDPGLGLRLIYFSYDVKMKEKGDIPEGYSVSREKKERFSLILESASTNQTSMYLCASVGISYEQYFGPGTRLTVT.

This clonotype showed up many times. DNA of the CDR3: TGTGCCACCCGGAGAGACATGAACACTGAAGCTTTCTTT. Protein sequence: CATRRDMNTEAFF. The rearrangement uses TRBV11-2 and TRBJ1-1; the D is unclear. Germline lookup yields CDR1 SGHAT and CDR2 FQNNGV. This CDR3 is 13 amino acids long. Between the trimmed V and J ends, which lost 10 bases and 0 bases, there was a span of 12 bases.

The J gene is TRBJ2-1, the V gene TRBV6-2 or TRBV6-3, with D unresolved. The CDR3 is 12 amino acids. Germline V CDR1 and CDR2: MNHEY, SVGEGT. Trimming cost V 2 bases and J 8 bases, with 7 bases left between them. Written as DNA, the CDR3 is TGTGCCAGCAGTTACGTAGAGCATGAGCAGTTCTTC. Protein sequence: CASSYVEHEQFF.

This clonotype has only a few counts. J is TRBJ2-5 and V is TRBV6-2 or TRBV6-3, with 8 bases fitting TRBD2. V was pared by 2 bases and J by 1 base, with 3 bases of the junction left unmatched. The CDR3 has 15 residues. The germline V gene encodes CDR1 MNHEY and CDR2 SVGEGT. Here the CDR3 reads CASSYVLAGQETQYF. The CDR3 DNA follows: TGTGCCAGCAGTTACGTCCTAGCGGGCCAAGAGACCCAGTACTTC.

This clonotype was seen more than once but under ten times. The chain is built from TRBV7-6 and TRBJ1-4; no clear D. Germline V gives CDR1 SGHVS, CDR2 FNYEAQ. The V gene lost 0 bases and the J gene lost 8 bases, with 19 bases spanning the gap. The length of the CDR3 is 17 residues. The DNA for the CDR3 is TGTGCCAGCAGCTTAGCCCCTCGTAGGGCGGAGAGGGAAAAACTGTTTTTT. Translating gives CASSLAPRRAEREKLFF.

The chain joins TRBV5-1 to TRBJ2-3, with 8 bases that match TRBD2. Trimming cost V 3 bases and J 2 bases; bases outside gene matches: 8. The length of the CDR3 is 16 residues. Germline V lookup: CDR1 SGHRS, CDR2 YFSETQ. This CDR3 reads CASSSQLRGDTDTQYF. The CDR3 coding sequence is TGCGCCAGCAGCTCTCAATTGCGGGGGGACACAGATACGCAGTATTTT.

The V and J genes are TRBV6-1 and TRBJ2-5, with 7 bases matching TRBD2. The germline V gene encodes CDR1 MNHNS and CDR2 SASEGT. This CDR3 is built from 13 residues. V lost 6 bases and J lost 5; bases outside the gene matches: 6. DNA for the CDR3: TGTGCCAGCAGAGGGACTATTGGGGAGACCCAGTACTTC. This codes for CASRGTIGETQYF.

The gene calls are TRBV10-3 and TRBJ2-1; D is unclear. V was clipped by 4 bases and J by 9 bases, with 10 bases between them. Germline assignment: CDR1 ENHRY and CDR2 SYGVKD. The CDR3 has 12 residues. Here the CDR3 DNA reads TGTGCCATCAGTGGAGTAGAGCGTGAGCAGTTCTTC. The encoded protein is CAISGVEREQFF.